Following are 20 T cell receptor beta chains from one sample sequenced in a study of T cells after yellow fever vaccination. Each CDR3 protein is one row after TCRdb ran MiXCR on the 5' RACE reads. The data hold more than 95,000 distinct CDR3 sequences, with roughly 10% observed a single time. This material consisted of CD8+ T cells sorted from PBMCs, taken on the day of the yellow fever booster vaccination. The receptors were sampled from a man aged 18 to 29 who received the YFV17D yellow fever vaccine.

This clonotype showed up just a few times. The CDR3 region has the DNA TGTGCCAGCTCACCAGTCGCGGTATCAGAGACCCAGTACTTC. Protein: CASSPVAVSETQYF. V gene TRBV18 combines with J gene TRBJ2-5; D is unclear. Germline loops: CDR1 KGHSH, CDR2 LQKENI. This CDR3 spans 14 amino acids. Trimming shortened V by 2 bases and J by 4 bases, and 11 bases separated the two germline ends.

This clonotype was observed at least ten times. The chain joins TRBV5-1 to TRBJ2-3, with 10 bases lining up with TRBD1. The germline gives CDR1 SGHRS, CDR2 YFSETQ. V lost 2 bases and J lost 6; bases outside the gene matches: 9. CDR3 length: 16 amino acids. Here the CDR3 reads CASSFDPGTGADTQYF. The CDR3 DNA follows: TGCGCCAGCAGCTTCGATCCCGGGACAGGGGCGGATACGCAGTATTTT.

V gene TRBV4-1 combines with J gene TRBJ1-6, with D possibly being TRBD1 (6 bases). Germline CDR1 reads MGHRA; CDR2 reads YSYEKL. This CDR3 contains 18 residues. Deletions cut 1 base from V and 2 bases from J, with 15 bases between. The CDR3 nucleotides read TGCGCCAGCAGCCAAGTGGCGGCACGGGGGCCCTATAATTCACCCCTCCACTTT. Its protein is CASSQVAARGPYNSPLHF.

This clonotype has a handful of counts. J is TRBJ1-6 and V is TRBV30, with TRBD1 matching over 8 bases. V gave up 2 bases and J gave up 7 bases; unmatched junction bases: 4. Germline V gene sequence: CDR1 GTSNPN, CDR2 SVGIG (reference sequence). The CDR3 has 14 residues. The CDR3 nucleotides read TGTGCCTGGAGTACCGGACAGGGAAATTCACCCCTCCACTTT. Its translation is CAWSTGQGNSPLHF.

The chain uses TRBV18 and TRBJ2-3; D is unclear. The V end lost 4 bases, the J end lost 1 base, and 12 bases lay between the germline ends. CDR1 is KGHSH and CDR2 is LQKENI in the germline V gene. The CDR3 sequence is 15 residues long. For the CDR3, the DNA is TGTGCCAGCTCACGTCCCCTAAGCGGCACAGATACGCAGTATTTT. It translates to CASSRPLSGTDTQYF.

V usage is TRBV6-2 or TRBV6-3 and J usage is TRBJ2-3; 9 bases line up with TRBD2. The CDR3 runs 14 residues. CDR1 and CDR2 from the germline V gene are MNHEY and SVGEGT. The V and J ends lost 10 bases and 4 bases, in that order; junction bases with no gene match: 9. The CDR3 region is CATHVAGAADTQYF. The DNA of the CDR3 is TGTGCCACTCACGTAGCGGGGGCGGCAGATACGCAGTATTTT.

This clonotype has ten or more counts. The chain uses TRBV9 and TRBJ2-3; D is perhaps TRBD1 or TRBD2 (6 bases each). Per germline, CDR1 SGDLS and CDR2 YYNGEE. V was cut by 4 bases and J by 2 bases, with 23 bases left in between. The CDR3 is 18 amino acids. The CDR3 DNA follows: TGTGCCAGCAGCCCACGGAGGGGGGCAGCGTACTTCACAGATACGCAGTATTTT. This codes for CASSPRRGAAYFTDTQYF.

This clonotype came up a few times. V gene TRBV20-1 combines with J gene TRBJ1-3; D remains unclear. V was clipped by 1 base and J by 0 bases, with 7 bases between them. The CDR3 contains 14 residues. The V gene's germline CDR1 is DFQATT and CDR2 SNEGSKA (reference sequence). CDR3 DNA: TGCAGTGCTAGAGTAGAAGTCTCTGGAAACACCATATATTTT. It translates to CSARVEVSGNTIYF.

The chain joins TRBV28 to TRBJ2-5, with 15 bases matching TRBD2. Germline V gives CDR1 MDHEN, CDR2 SYDVKM. Trimming took 5 bases from V and 3 from J; bases not matched to a gene: 4. The CDR3 length is 16 residues. CDR3 bases: TGTGCCAGCAGTGCCTGGACTAGCGGGGGGGAAGAGACCCAGTACTTC. Translation gives CASSAWTSGGEETQYF.

This clonotype was counted between two and nine times. The chain recombines TRBV12-3 or TRBV12-4 with TRBJ1-1; possibly TRBD1 for D (5 bases). CDR3 length: 16 residues. The V end was cut by 6 bases, the J end by 1 base, with 18 bases between. CDR3 in DNA: TGTGCCAGCAGGCCGCCCGATTGGGACGGGAACACTGAAGCTTTCTTT. It translates to CASRPPDWDGNTEAFF.

The sample holds a few counts of this clonotype. The V and J genes are TRBV20-1 and TRBJ1-1; D gene uncertain. CDR3 length: 12 residues. Germline V CDR1 and CDR2: DFQATT, SNEGSKA (reference sequence). V was cut by 5 bases and J by 5 bases, with 12 bases left in between. CDR3 loop: CSARNLGTEAFF. As DNA, the CDR3 is TGCAGTGCTCGGAACCTCGGGACTGAAGCTTTCTTT.

This clonotype showed up just a few times. The chain couples TRBV20-1 to TRBJ2-1; 7 bases agree with TRBD2. This CDR3 has 12 amino acids. The J segment lost 4 bases and the V segment lost 3 bases, leaving 0 bases of the junction unmatched. Germline CDR1 and CDR2: DFQATT and SNEGSKA (reference sequence). CDR3 in DNA: TGCAGTGCTAGCGGGGGGTACAATGAGCAGTTCTTC. Translated: CSASGGYNEQFF.

This clonotype was recorded at least ten times. The CDR3 nucleotides are TGTGCCATCAGTGAGTCGGGACAGGGAACTCTCGAGACCCAGTACTTC. This codes for CAISESGQGTLETQYF. This chain connects TRBV10-3 to TRBJ2-5, with TRBD1 identical over 9 bases. J gave up 5 bases and V 0 bases, and 7 bases lay outside the gene matches. The length of the CDR3 is 16 residues. From germline, CDR1 is ENHRY and CDR2 SYGVKD.

This clonotype came up a few times. The J gene is TRBJ2-1, the V gene TRBV5-1; D perhaps matches TRBD2 (6 bases). Germline-derived CDR1 and CDR2 are SGHRS and YFSETQ. Trimming left V 2 bases short and J 7 bases short, with 25 bases between. This CDR3 is built from 18 residues. The CDR3 sequence: CASSLRTRAGGIGNEQFF. For the CDR3, the DNA is TGCGCCAGCAGCTTAAGAACCCGGGCTGGCGGGATTGGTAATGAGCAGTTCTTC.

The V call is TRBV7-8, the J call TRBJ2-1, with 11 nucleotides matching TRBD2. The V and J ends lost 5 bases and 3 bases, in that order; junction bases with no gene match: 6. CDR1 and CDR2 (germline): SGHVS, FQNEAQ. The CDR3 consists of 16 residues. CDR3 DNA sequence: TGTGCCAGCAGCCGCCCCGGGACTAGCGGCTACAATGAGCAGTTCTTC. This codes for CASSRPGTSGYNEQFF.

This clonotype is termed medium-sized. The chain has TRBV7-9 and TRBJ2-2, with 7 positions matching TRBD1. V shed 5 bases and J 4 bases; nucleotides not matched to a gene: 7. Germline values: CDR1 SEHNR, CDR2 FQNEAQ (reference sequence). This CDR3 comprises 15 residues. CDR3 coding DNA: TGTGCCAGCAGCATCCCGGGACAGCCCACCGGGGAGCTGTTTTTT. It translates to CASSIPGQPTGELFF.

This clonotype was observed a handful of times. V usage is TRBV20-1 and J usage is TRBJ2-7, with D possibly matching TRBD2 (6 bases). This CDR3 has 15 amino acids. V was trimmed by 0 bases and J by 3 bases, leaving 15 bases between them. The V gene's germline CDR1 is DFQATT and CDR2 SNEGSKA (reference sequence). The CDR3 DNA is TGCAGTGCTAGAGATGGGACTGAGAAGAACTACGAGCAGTACGTC. Its protein product is CSARDGTEKNYEQYV.

The CDR3 loop reads CSASRPRLAASTDTQYF. The CDR3 DNA reads TGCAGTGCTTCTCGGCCCCGTCTAGCGGCCAGCACAGATACGCAGTATTTT. The rearrangement links TRBV20-1 to TRBJ2-3, with 7 positions matching TRBD2. The CDR3 is 17 residues long. The trim removed 5 bases at V and 0 bases at J, leaving 14 bases unmatched. In germline, CDR1 is DFQATT, CDR2 SNEGSKA (reference sequence).

This clonotype was counted at least ten times. This chain joins TRBV11-2 and TRBJ2-5; D is perhaps TRBD1 (6 bases). This CDR3 region has 14 residues. The germline V and J ends were trimmed by 8 bases and 5 bases, with 18 bases remaining between them. In germline, CDR1 is SGHAT, CDR2 FQNNGV. CDR3 in DNA: TGTGCCAGCCGAATACAGGGTCTAGACGAGACCCAGTACTTC. It translates to CASRIQGLDETQYF.

V gene TRBV7-2 combines with J gene TRBJ1-5; no clear D gene. V was clipped by 3 bases and J by 6 bases, with 12 bases between them. This CDR3 has 14 residues. Germline-derived CDR1 and CDR2 are SGHTA and FQGNSA. The CDR3 sequence: CASSLRWRFQPQHF. The CDR3 coding sequence is TGTGCCAGCAGCTTGCGGTGGAGATTTCAGCCCCAGCATTTT.